Each of the 24 T cell receptor beta chains below was sequenced from the same sample in a study of graft-versus-host responses after intestinal transplantation. Produced via immunoSEQ multiplex PCR; TCRdb's table is partial and in-frame only. The repertoire includes some 130,000 clones, approximately 95% of them detected once, and 3% to 4% sits in the top ten. These receptors lack a known antigen. The specimen was unstimulated CD8+ T cells sorted from spleen or lymph node cells, collected before intestinal transplant. These receptors originate from a human donor who received an intestinal transplant.

CDR3 sequence: CASSLGVLAGASYNEQFF. CDR3 bases: TGTGCCAGCAGCTTAGGGGTTTTAGCGGGAGCCTCCTACAATGAGCAGTTCTTC. The chain has TRBV13 and TRBJ2-1; 9 nucleotides agree with TRBD2. The CDR3 totals 18 residues. Unmatched junction bases numbered 6, after V lost 0 bases and J lost 0 bases. Germline assignment: CDR1 PRHDT and CDR2 FYEKMQ (reference sequence).

This clone was observed a handful of times. The chain uses TRBV4-1 and TRBJ1-4, with unresolved D. V was clipped by 6 bases and J by 3 bases, with 8 bases between them. The CDR3 has 13 residues. Per germline, CDR1 MGHRA and CDR2 YSYEKL. CDR3 residues: CASSGPSNEKLFF. Written as DNA, the CDR3 is TGCGCCAGCAGTGGGCCTTCTAATGAAAAACTGTTTTTT.

The J gene is TRBJ2-7, the V gene TRBV28; the D gene is possibly TRBD2 (6 bases). The V gene lost 5 bases and the J gene lost 5 bases, with 13 bases spanning the gap. This CDR3 region has 13 residues. Germline CDR1 is MDHEN and CDR2 is SYDVKM. The CDR3: CASSLRGMNEQYF. CDR3 in DNA: TGTGCCAGCAGTCTCCGGGGGATGAACGAGCAGTACTTC.

This sequence joins TRBV6-1 and TRBJ1-1; D may be TRBD1 (5 bases). Trimming removed 6 bases from V and 2 bases from J, with 16 bases in between. CDR1 is MNHNS, CDR2 SASEGT, per germline. The CDR3 has 15 residues. The CDR3 region has the DNA TGTGCCAGCAGCGTAGACAGACTACTAAACACTGAAGCTTTCTTT. Protein sequence: CASSVDRLLNTEAFF.

The genes are TRBV4-3 and TRBJ2-3; TRBD2 matches 7 bases. V was clipped by 0 bases and J by 2 bases; unmatched bases: 5. Germline V gene data show CDR1 as LGHNA and CDR2 as YSLEER. CDR3 length equals 16 residues. The CDR3 spells CASSQDPSGYTDTQYF. As DNA, the CDR3 is TGCGCCAGCAGCCAAGATCCTAGCGGTTACACAGATACGCAGTATTTT.

This chain uses TRBV28 with TRBJ2-5; 9 positions match TRBD1. The end of the DNA fits TRBJ2-7 better, so the J call may be wrong. Per germline, CDR1 MDHEN and CDR2 SYDVKM. The CDR3 covers 15 residues. Here the CDR3 reads CASSLSGTGTYEQYF. The CDR3 coding sequence is TGTGCCAGCAGTTTATCCGGGACAGGGACCTACGAGCAGTACTTC.

The chain is built from TRBV6-4 and TRBJ1-2, with a weak D call TRBD1 (6 bases). V shed 7 bases and J shed 7 bases, with 22 bases lying between them. Looked up from germline, CDR1 is MRHNA and CDR2 is SNTAGT. This CDR3 has 15 residues. The CDR3 DNA sequence: TGTGCCAGCATCTGGGACCTTAACGGGGGCTCTGGCTACACCTTC. Translation: CASIWDLNGGSGYTF.

This clone was recorded once. The chain uses TRBV4-3 and TRBJ1-3; D not certain. Looked up from germline, CDR1 is LGHNA and CDR2 is YSLEER. The CDR3 length is 15 residues. Between the trimmed V and J ends, which lost 0 bases and 0 bases, there was a span of 6 bases. CDR3 protein: CASSQDAGSGNTIYF. The CDR3 DNA reads TGCGCCAGCAGCCAAGATGCCGGCTCTGGAAACACCATATATTTT.

The CDR3 DNA is TGTGCCAGCAGCTATGGACAGGGTGGGCAGCCCCAGCATTTT. Translation gives CASSYGQGGQPQHF. This rearrangement joins TRBV5-6 to TRBJ1-5, with 8 positions matching TRBD1. The CDR3 consists of 14 residues. Losses at the gene ends were 3 bases for V and 7 bases for J; bases not matched to a gene: 6. Germline V CDR1 and CDR2: SGHDT, YYEEEE. Complete variable domain (other parts from reference TRBV5-6 and TRBJ1-5): DAGVTQSPTHLIKTRGQQVTLRCSPKSGHDTVSWYQQALGQGPQFIFQYYEEEERQRGNFPDRFSGHQFPNYSSELNVNALLLGDSALYLCASSYGQGGQPQHFGDGTRLSIL.

The chain recombines TRBV27 with TRBJ2-7; TRBD1 matches at 9 bases. J lost 3 bases, V lost 6 bases, and 6 bases had no gene match. CDR3 length: 14 amino acids. The germline V gene has CDR1 MNHEY and CDR2 SMNVEV (reference sequence). The CDR3 protein is CASSMGTGFYEQYF. CDR3 sequence (DNA): TGTGCCAGCAGCATGGGGACAGGGTTCTACGAGCAGTACTTC.

This clone has only one observation. The chain employs TRBV9 and TRBJ2-1; 10 bases agree with TRBD2. This CDR3 region has 16 residues. From germline, CDR1 is SGDLS and CDR2 YYNGEE. J lost 7 bases, V lost 4 bases, and 11 bases had no gene match. CDR3 residues: CASSPHGSSGGNEQFF. DNA of the CDR3: TGTGCCAGCAGCCCCCACGGAAGTAGCGGGGGGAATGAGCAGTTCTTC.

The rearrangement uses TRBV5-1 and TRBJ2-2; D perhaps matches TRBD1 (6 bases). Between the trimmed V and J ends, which lost 5 bases and 5 bases, there was a span of 13 bases. The CDR3 consists of 14 residues. Per the germline V gene, CDR1 is SGHRS and CDR2 is YFSETQ. In nucleotides, the CDR3 is TGCGCCAGCAGGATAGTGAGGGGGACCGGGGAGCTGTTTTTT. This gives the protein CASRIVRGTGELFF. The full variable domain, in which reference TRBV5-1 and TRBJ2-2 provide the parts outside the CDR3, is KAGVTQTPRYLIKTRGQQVTLSCSPISGHRSVSWYQQTPGQGLQFLFEYFSETQRNKGNFPGRFSGRQFSNSRSEMNVSTLELGDSALYLCASRIVRGTGELFFGEGSRLTVL.

The V gene is TRBV18, the J gene TRBJ1-4, with a tentative D call TRBD1 (6 bases). V was shortened by 3 bases and J by 2 bases, with 16 bases between the two germline ends. This CDR3 has 17 residues. Per the germline V gene, CDR1 is KGHSH and CDR2 is LQKENI. CDR3 region: CASSPMDSPGTNEKLFF. In DNA, the CDR3 is TGTGCCAGCTCACCGATGGACAGTCCCGGCACTAATGAAAAACTGTTTTTT.

In regard to this clone: This sample also contains other DNA sequences that code for the same CDR3. The rearrangement joins TRBV5-1 to TRBJ2-7, with a possible D match to TRBD1 (5 bases). The CDR3 has 12 residues. V was cut by 2 bases and J by 3 bases, with 6 bases left in between. Germline lookup yields CDR1 SGHRS and CDR2 YFSETQ. CDR3 in amino acids: CASSLGDYEQYF. The CDR3, as DNA: TGCGCCAGCAGCTTAGGGGACTACGAGCAGTACTTC.

The rearrangement links TRBV6-1 to TRBJ1-3; TRBD1 matches 8 bases. The CDR3 runs 13 residues. Losses at the gene ends were 9 bases for V and 4 bases for J; bases not matched to a gene: 5. The germline gives CDR1 MNHNS, CDR2 SASEGT. This chain's CDR3 is CASADRVGNTIYF. Here the CDR3 DNA reads TGTGCCAGTGCGGACAGGGTGGGAAACACCATATATTTT.

The CDR3, as DNA: TGTGCCAGCAGTGAACGGTCCGGGGCGCTCCTCGGGCAGCCCCAGCATTTT. Translating it yields CASSERSGALLGQPQHF. The gene calls are TRBV6-1 and TRBJ1-5, with D possibly matching TRBD1 (5 bases). Trimming stripped 2 bases from V and 7 bases from J, with 21 bases between. In germline, CDR1 is MNHNS, CDR2 SASEGT. CDR3 size: 17 residues.

The chain employs TRBV4-1 and TRBJ1-5, with a possible D match to TRBD1 (5 bases). Trimming shortened V by 0 bases and J by 0 bases, and 6 bases separated the two germline ends. The germline gives CDR1 MGHRA, CDR2 YSYEKL. The CDR3 consists of 15 residues. CDR3 loop: CASSQDGGSNQPQHF. CDR3 coding DNA: TGCGCCAGCAGCCAAGATGGGGGTAGCAATCAGCCCCAGCATTTT.

This chain joins TRBV4-2 and TRBJ2-7, with 8 bases lining up with TRBD2. CDR3 length: 14 amino acids. After removal of 1 base from V and 3 bases from J, the junction contained 2 bases not matched to a gene. Looked up from germline, CDR1 is LGHNA and CDR2 is YNFKEQ. The CDR3 loop reads CASSQGRGDYEQYF. CDR3 sequence (DNA): TGTGCCAGCAGCCAAGGGCGGGGGGACTACGAGCAGTACTTC.

CDR3 residues: CASSYLGRGDTGELFF. CDR3 in DNA: TGTGCCAGCAGTTACCTTGGCAGGGGGGACACCGGGGAGCTGTTTTTT. V usage is TRBV6-5 and J usage is TRBJ2-2; D perhaps matches TRBD1 (7 bases). V lost 2 bases to trimming and J lost 3 bases, with 13 bases between them. CDR3 length equals 16 residues. Per germline, CDR1 MNHEY and CDR2 SVGAGI.

By sample share, this clone is medium-sized. The chain carries TRBV11-3 and TRBJ1-1; no clear D gene. V shed 1 base and J shed 7 bases, with 4 bases lying between them. Germline CDR1 is SGHNT and CDR2 is YENEEA. This CDR3 is built from 11 residues. The CDR3 reads CASSLVNEAFF. CDR3 DNA: TGTGCCAGCAGCTTAGTGAATGAAGCTTTCTTT. Full variable domain (remainder filled in from reference TRBV11-3 and TRBJ1-1): EAGVVQSPRYKIIEKKQPVAFWCNPISGHNTLYWYLQNLGQGPELLIRYENEEAVDDSQLPKDRFSAERLKGVDSTLKIQPAELGDSAVYLCASSLVNEAFFGQGTRLTVV.

CDR3 residues: CASSEAGGAYEQYF. The DNA of the CDR3 is TGTGCCAGCAGTGAAGCGGGAGGGGCCTACGAGCAGTACTTC. V gene TRBV28 combines with J gene TRBJ2-7; 10 nucleotides align to TRBD2. The CDR3 contains 14 residues. V shed 5 bases and J 2 bases; nucleotides not matched to a gene: 3. The germline gives CDR1 MDHEN, CDR2 SYDVKM. The whole variable domain, remainder taken from reference TRBV28 and TRBJ2-7, is DVKVTQSSRYLVKRTGEKVFLECVQDMDHENMFWYRQDPGLGLRLIYFSYDVKMKEKGDIPEGYSVSREKKERFSLILESASTNQTSMYLCASSEAGGAYEQYFGPGTRLTVT.

The gene calls are TRBV5-5 and TRBJ2-1, with D perhaps matching TRBD2 (5 bases). CDR1 and CDR2 (germline): SGHKS, YYEKEE (reference sequence). The ends were cut back, 4 bases at V and 0 bases at J, with 20 bases in the middle. The CDR3 length is 18 residues. The CDR3 loop reads CASSLGRASWSSYNEQFF. CDR3 sequence (DNA): TGTGCCAGCAGCCTGGGTAGGGCTAGCTGGAGCTCCTACAATGAGCAGTTCTTC.

CDR3 amino acids: CASSLGGQGYEQYF. In DNA, the CDR3 is TGTGCCAGCAGCCTAGGGGGCCAGGGCTACGAGCAGTACTTC. This chain connects TRBV5-8 to TRBJ2-5; 7 bases fit TRBD1. The DNA end is a closer match to TRBJ2-7, so the J assignment may be wrong. Germline CDR1 SGHTS, CDR2 YDEGEE. This CDR3 spans 14 amino acids.

V and J are TRBV5-6 and TRBJ2-2, with D maybe TRBD1 (5 bases). The CDR3 runs 14 residues. Germline V gene sequence: CDR1 SGHDT, CDR2 YYEEEE. V dropped 0 bases and J dropped 6 bases, with 9 bases sitting between them. The CDR3 bases are TGTGCCAGCAGCTTGGCCCCAGGGTCCGGGGAGCTGTTTTTT. Encoded protein: CASSLAPGSGELFF.